This entry concerns a single T cell receptor beta chain. Its specificity is not known. These data originate in a study of blood T cells in healthy people across ages. The authors ran a second PCR of roughly 6 to 12 cycles using a sample-barcoded 5' primer and a J-beta primer mix. A single record per CDR3 protein comes from TCRdb applying MiXCR to the 5' RACE reads. This table holds 500,000 to 650,000 distinct CDR3 sequences, 27% found once. The CDR3 totals 11 residues. V shed 6 bases, J shed 8 bases, and the junction held 2 bases outside the gene matches. Study-level points and caveats: A roughly linear fall in TCR beta diversity per million T cells was seen with increasing age.

This same sample was also part of a study on T cells of mothers and their children.

This TCR came from a boy aged 2-15 years in good health. The chain joins TRBV12-3 or TRBV12-4 to TRBJ1-1, with 8 bases that match TRBD1. Material for sequencing was blood. The CDR3 DNA sequence: TGTGCCAGCAGACGGACAGGGGAAGCTTTCTTT. As protein: CASRRTGEAFF.